This T cell receptor (beta chain) was captured by sequencing in a study of beta chain features in type 1 diabetes. Study-wide background: Healthy donors and patients had similar age, gender and cell yields. Analysis included 107,917,701 sorted cells drawn from all samples. Study results and caveats: VDJ junctions from type 1 diabetes patients carried fewer insertions and larger deletions. Shorter TCRB CDR3s, moderately but significantly so, were found in Type 1 diabetes patients in all four CD4+ subsets. Equally in patients and controls, PCR might preferentially amplify shorter templates.

This clone was seen only a few times. Its antigen remains unidentified. All of the isolated RNA was reverse transcribed, so expressed TCRB transcripts were sequenced. The table came from immunoSEQ multiplex PCR; TCRdb's copy has only in-frame clones and leaves some out. The sample yields roughly 340,000 clones, roughly 12% seen once. Germline trimming cut 4 bases from V and 6 bases from J; bases unmatched to any gene: 12. CDR1 is MNHEY and CDR2 is SMNVEV in the germline V gene (reference sequence). This CDR3 has 16 residues. The clonotype originates from a woman between 18 and 29 years old with type 1 diabetes. The sequencing input was naive CD4+ T cells from blood. The chain links TRBV27 to TRBJ2-7; 10 positions match TRBD2. The CDR3 bases are TGTGCCAGCAGTTACCGTCCGACTAGCGGGTATGGCGAGCAGTACTTC. Amino acid sequence: CASSYRPTSGYGEQYF.